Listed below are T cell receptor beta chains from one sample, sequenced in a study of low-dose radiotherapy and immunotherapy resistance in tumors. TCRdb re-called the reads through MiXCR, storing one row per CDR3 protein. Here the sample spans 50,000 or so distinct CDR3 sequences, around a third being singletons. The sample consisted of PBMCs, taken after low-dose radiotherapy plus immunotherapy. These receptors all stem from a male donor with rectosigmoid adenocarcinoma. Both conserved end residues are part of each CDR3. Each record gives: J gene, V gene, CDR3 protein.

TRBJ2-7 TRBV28 CASSTDPSSYEQYF
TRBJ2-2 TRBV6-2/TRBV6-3 CASSTRLGGGDTGELFF
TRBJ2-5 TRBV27 CASSVPGQGQETQYF
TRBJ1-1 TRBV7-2 CASSLGTGGAESTEAFF
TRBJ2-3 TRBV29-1 CSVALRGGLSPPQYF
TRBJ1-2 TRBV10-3 CASSFLGDGYTF
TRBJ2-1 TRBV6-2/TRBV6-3 CASRLDRSSYNEQFF
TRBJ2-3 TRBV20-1 CSAASTDTQYF
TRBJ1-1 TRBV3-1 CASSLGTGTGAFF
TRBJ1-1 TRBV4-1 CANTQWTGAYTEAFF
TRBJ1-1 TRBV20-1 CSARVDLNTEAFF
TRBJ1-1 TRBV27 CASRTGRITEAFF
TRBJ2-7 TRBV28 CASRRAGGVTYEQYF
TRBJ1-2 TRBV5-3 CASSLDREIYGYTF
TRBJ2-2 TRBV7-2 CASTLYYTGELFF
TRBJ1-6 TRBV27 CASSPREASGSYNSPLHF
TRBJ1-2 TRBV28 CASSTPGGALDGNYGYTF
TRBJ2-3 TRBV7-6 CASSSIGGIADTRYF
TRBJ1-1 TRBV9 CASSVMAQPNTEAFF
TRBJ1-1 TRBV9 CASSSGETFTEAFF
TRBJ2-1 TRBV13 CASSPSGLAGGYEQFF
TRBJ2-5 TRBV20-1 CSASPSQETQYF
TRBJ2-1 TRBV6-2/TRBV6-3 CASSYRQGYEQFF
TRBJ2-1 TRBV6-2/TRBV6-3 CASSYSLRGSGEQFF
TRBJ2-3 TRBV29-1 CCGGTDTQYF
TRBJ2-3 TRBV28 CASWTYRGQDTDTQYF
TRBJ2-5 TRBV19 CASSNTGNLQETQYF
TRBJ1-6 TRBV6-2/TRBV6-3 CASSEQWLGSPLHF
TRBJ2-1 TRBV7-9 CASSLDFQEQFF
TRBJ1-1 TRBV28 CASSAGQGLNTEAFF
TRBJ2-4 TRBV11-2 CASSSTDRGGLAKNIQYF
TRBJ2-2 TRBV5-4 CASSPPPASGSIGELFF
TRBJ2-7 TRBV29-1 CSVGTGYGEQYF
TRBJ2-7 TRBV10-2 CASSETSGRSYEQYF
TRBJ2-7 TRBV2 CASIAGTATYEQYF
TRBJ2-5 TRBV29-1 CSVVEMVRGTQYF
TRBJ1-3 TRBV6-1 CASSYRRLLSGNTIYF
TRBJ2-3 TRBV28 CASSTESGTGGLTDTQYF
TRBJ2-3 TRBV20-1 CSATGGGADTQYF
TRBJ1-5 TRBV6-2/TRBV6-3 CASTQHSGGGAQPQHF
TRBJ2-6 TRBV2 CASSFGANVLTF
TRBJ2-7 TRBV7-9 CASSLVYEQYF
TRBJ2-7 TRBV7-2 CASSLALRYEQYF
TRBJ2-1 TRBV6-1 CASRQSYNEQFF
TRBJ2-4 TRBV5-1 CASSFMTGGTTKNIQYF